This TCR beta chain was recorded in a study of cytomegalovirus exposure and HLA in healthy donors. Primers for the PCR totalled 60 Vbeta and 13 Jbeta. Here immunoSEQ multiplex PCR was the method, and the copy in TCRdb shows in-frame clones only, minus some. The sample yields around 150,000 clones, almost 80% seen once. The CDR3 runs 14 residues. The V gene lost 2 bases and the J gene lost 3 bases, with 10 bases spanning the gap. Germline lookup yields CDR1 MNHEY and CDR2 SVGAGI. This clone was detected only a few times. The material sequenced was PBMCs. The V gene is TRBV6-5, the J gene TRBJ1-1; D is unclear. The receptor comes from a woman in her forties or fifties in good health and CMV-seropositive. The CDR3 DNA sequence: TGTGCCAGCAGTTACGATGTGAGGGACACTGAAGCTTTCTTT. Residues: CASSYDVRDTEAFF.